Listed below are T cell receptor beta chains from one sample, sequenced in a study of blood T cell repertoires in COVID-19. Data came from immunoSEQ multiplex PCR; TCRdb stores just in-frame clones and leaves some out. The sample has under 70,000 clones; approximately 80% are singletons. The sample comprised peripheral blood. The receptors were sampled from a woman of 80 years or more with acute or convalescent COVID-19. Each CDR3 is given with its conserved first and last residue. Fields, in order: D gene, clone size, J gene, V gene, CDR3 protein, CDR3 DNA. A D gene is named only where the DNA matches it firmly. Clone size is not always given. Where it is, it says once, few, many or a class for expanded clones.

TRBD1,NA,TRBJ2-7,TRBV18,CASSRTGGLDEQYF,TGTGCCAGCTCCCGGACAGGGGGATTGGACGAGCAGTACTTC
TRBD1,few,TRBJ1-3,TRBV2,CASSVDRGRGGSSGNTIYF,TGTGCCAGCAGTGTGGACAGGGGGCGCGGGGGAAGCTCTGGAAACACCATATATTTT
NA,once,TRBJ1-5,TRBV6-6,CASSYSRTANQPQHF,TGTGCCAGCAGTTACTCAAGGACTGCAAATCAGCCCCAGCATTTT
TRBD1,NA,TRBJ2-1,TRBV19,CASSMETGLISDEQFF,TGTGCCAGTAGTATGGAGACAGGGCTAATTTCGGATGAGCAGTTCTTC
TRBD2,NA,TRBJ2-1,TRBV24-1,CATSDSRGGNNEQFF,TGTGCCACCAGTGATTCGCGGGGGGGGAACAATGAGCAGTTCTTC
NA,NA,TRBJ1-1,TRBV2,CASRVEGNTEAFF,TGTGCCAGCAGGGTGGAGGGGAACACTGAAGCTTTCTTT
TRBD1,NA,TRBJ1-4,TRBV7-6,CASSPAGTANEKLFF,TGTGCCAGCAGCCCCGCGGGGACAGCGAATGAAAAACTGTTTTTT
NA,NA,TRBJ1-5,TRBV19,CASSDRDSDNQPQHF,TGTGCCAGTAGTGACCGGGACTCTGATAATCAGCCCCAGCATTTT
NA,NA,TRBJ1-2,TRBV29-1,CSVEDRGNYGYTF,TGCAGCGTTGAAGATCGAGGGAACTATGGCTACACCTTC
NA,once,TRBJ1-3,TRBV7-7,CASSLDRGPGNTIYF,TGTGCTAGCAGCTTAGATAGGGGTCCTGGAAACACCATATATTTT
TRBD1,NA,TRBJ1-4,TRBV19,CASSRTGNVEKLFF,TGTGCCAGTAGCCGGACAGGGAATGTGGAAAAACTGTTTTTT
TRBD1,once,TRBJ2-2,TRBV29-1,CSVRTGWAGELFF,TGCAGCGTTCGGACAGGGTGGGCCGGGGAGCTGTTTTTT
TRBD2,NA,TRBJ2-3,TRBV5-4,CASSPGGGASDTQYF,TGTGCCAGCAGCCCGGGCGGGGGGGCCTCAGATACGCAGTATTTT
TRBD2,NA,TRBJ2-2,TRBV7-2,CASSLGAGGPVGELFF,TGTGCCAGCAGCTTAGGAGCGGGGGGGCCCGTCGGGGAGCTGTTTTTT
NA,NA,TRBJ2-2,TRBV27,CASKRTSGLLNTGELFF,TGTGCCAGCAAACGAACTTCGGGACTGCTAAACACCGGGGAGCTGTTTTTT
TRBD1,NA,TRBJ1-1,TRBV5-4,CASSSRTGYPLNTEAFF,TGTGCCAGCAGCTCGAGGACAGGATACCCACTGAACACTGAAGCTTTCTTT
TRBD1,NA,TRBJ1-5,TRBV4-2,CASSQDVPGQGSGQPQHF,TGTGCCAGCAGCCAAGACGTTCCGGGACAGGGGTCCGGGCAGCCCCAGCATTTT
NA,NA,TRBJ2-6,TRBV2,CASLSVGRSFFGANVLTF,TGTGCCAGCCTTTCAGTGGGCAGGTCCTTTTTTGGGGCCAACGTCCTGACTTTC
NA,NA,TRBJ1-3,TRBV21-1,CASSKGRQGPADTIYF,TGTGCCAGCAGCAAAGGTAGGCAGGGGCCGGCGGACACCATATATTTT
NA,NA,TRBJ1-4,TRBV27,CASSHPADEKLFF,TGTGCCAGTTCCCATCCAGCGGATGAAAAACTGTTTTTT
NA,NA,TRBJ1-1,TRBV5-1,CASSYTAGALEAFF,TGCGCCAGCAGCTATACCGCAGGGGCACTTGAAGCTTTCTTT
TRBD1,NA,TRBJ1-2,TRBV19,CASRIDRDYGYTF,TGTGCCAGTAGGATTGACAGGGACTATGGCTACACCTTC
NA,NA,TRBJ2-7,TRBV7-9,CASSHGDNYEQYF,TGTGCCAGCAGCCACGGGGATAACTACGAGCAGTACTTC
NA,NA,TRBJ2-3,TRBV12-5,CASGATGGEADTQYF,TGTGCTAGTGGTGCTACAGGGGGGGAGGCAGATACGCAGTATTTT
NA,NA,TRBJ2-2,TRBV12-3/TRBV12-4,CASSKTDTGELFF,TGTGCCAGCAGTAAAACGGACACCGGGGAGCTGTTTTTT
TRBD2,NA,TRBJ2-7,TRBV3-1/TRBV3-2,CASSPGGATPYEQYF,TGTGCCAGCAGCCCGGGGGGGGCCACGCCCTACGAGCAGTACTTC
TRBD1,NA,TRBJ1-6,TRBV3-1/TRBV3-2,CASSPGQGANSPLHF,TGTGCCAGCAGCCCAGGACAGGGGGCGAATTCACCCCTCCACTTT
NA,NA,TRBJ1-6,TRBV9,CASNSRGSYNSPLHF,TGTGCCAGCAACTCAAGGGGCTCCTATAATTCACCCCTCCACTTT
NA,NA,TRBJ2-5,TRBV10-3,CAISEPSRETQYF,TGTGCCATCAGTGAGCCCTCTAGAGAGACCCAGTACTTC